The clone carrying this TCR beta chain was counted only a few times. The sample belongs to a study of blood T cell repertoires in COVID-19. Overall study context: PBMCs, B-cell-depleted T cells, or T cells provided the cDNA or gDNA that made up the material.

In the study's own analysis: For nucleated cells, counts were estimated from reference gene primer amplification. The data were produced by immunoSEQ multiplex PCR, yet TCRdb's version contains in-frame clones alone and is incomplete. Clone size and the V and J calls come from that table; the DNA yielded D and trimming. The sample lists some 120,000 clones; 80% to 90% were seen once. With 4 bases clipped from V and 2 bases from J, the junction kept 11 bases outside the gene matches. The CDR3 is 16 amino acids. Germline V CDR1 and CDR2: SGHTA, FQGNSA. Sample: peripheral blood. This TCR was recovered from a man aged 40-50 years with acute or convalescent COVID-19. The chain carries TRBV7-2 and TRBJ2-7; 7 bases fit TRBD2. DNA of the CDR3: TGTGCCAGCAGCTCCCGGGACTACCTCACCCCCTACGAGCAGTACTTC. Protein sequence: CASSSRDYLTPYEQYF.